This T cell receptor beta chain was recovered during a study of tissue T cells after allogeneic stem cell transplantation. Trimming stripped 0 bases from V and 0 bases from J, with 9 bases between. Germline CDR1 GFQATS, CDR2 STVNSAI. The CDR3 spans 14 residues. Overall study findings and caveats: Within patients, tissue anatomy strongly shaped TCR repertoire composition.

The time point denotes: mouse harvest day 7 after allogeneic transplant. The graft held 10^6 splenic CD5+ T cells and 10^7 T-cell-depleted bone marrow cells. Concerning this clone: Its antigen remains unidentified. Here the gene names and germline are mouse. The missing CDR3 end, 1 residue past where the read stops, is filled in from the germline J gene.

TCRdb keeps only in-frame clones here, not all; method: immunoSEQ multiplex PCR. The sample has 9,500 or so clones, 44% seen once. Sequenced material: skin. This receptor was identified in a female BALB/c mouse given C57BL/6 T cells with graft-versus-host disease after an allogeneic hematopoietic cell transplant. The rearrangement uses TRBV20 and TRBJ2-7, with D maybe TRBD2 (6 bases). The CDR3 sequence: CGARDWGSSYEQYF. Partial CDR3 DNA: TGTGGTGCTAGGGACTGGGGAAGCTCCTATGAACAGTAC.